These 6 T cell receptor beta chains came from one sample sequenced in a study of cytomegalovirus exposure and HLA in healthy donors. PCR primers comprised 60 Vbeta and 13 Jbeta primers. The method was immunoSEQ multiplex PCR; TCRdb's version includes in-frame clones alone and lacks a portion of them. Here the sample spans approximately 150,000 clones, 79% being singletons. Sequencing was carried out using PBMCs. These receptor sequences come from a man aged 45 to 65 in good health and CMV-seropositive.

This chain joins TRBV2 and TRBJ2-1, with a tentative D call TRBD2 (6 bases). The V end lost 6 bases, the J end lost 7 bases, and 13 bases lay between the germline ends. CDR1 is SNHLY, CDR2 FYNNEI, per germline. This CDR3 has 13 residues. The CDR3 protein is CASRGLPGNEQFF. The CDR3 DNA reads TGTGCCAGCAGGGGACTCCCGGGGAATGAGCAGTTCTTC.

The chain employs TRBV25-1 and TRBJ2-7, with TRBD1 matching 9 bases. Trimming cost V 6 bases and J 6 bases; bases outside gene matches: 6. The germline CDR1 and CDR2 sequences are MGHDK and SYGVNS. The CDR3 is 13 residues long. DNA of the CDR3: TGTGCCAGCAGACGGACAGGGGTGAGCGAGCAGTACTTC. Residues: CASRRTGVSEQYF.

J is TRBJ2-7 and V is TRBV6-1; D is unclear. The CDR3 loop spans 14 amino acids. V shed 2 bases and J shed 5 bases, with 13 bases lying between them. Germline values: CDR1 MNHNS, CDR2 SASEGT. CDR3 DNA sequence: TGTGCCAGCAGTGAATTTGGAGTACCCCACGAGCAGTACTTC. Its translation: CASSEFGVPHEQYF.

The chain combines TRBV5-1 with TRBJ1-6; 7 nucleotides match TRBD1. CDR1 and CDR2 from the germline V gene are SGHRS and YFSETQ. V was pared by 4 bases and J by 6 bases, with 4 bases of the junction left unmatched. The CDR3 is 14 residues long. This chain's CDR3 is CASSVWDSNSPLHF. For the CDR3, the DNA is TGCGCCAGCAGCGTGTGGGACAGTAATTCACCCCTCCACTTT.

The V and J genes are TRBV7-8 and TRBJ2-1; TRBD1 is a possible D gene (6 bases). The germline V gene has CDR1 SGHVS and CDR2 FQNEAQ. This CDR3 has 14 amino acids. Trimming pared 0 bases from V and 5 bases from J, leaving 8 bases between. CDR3 loop: CASSLAGADNEQFF. DNA of the CDR3: TGTGCCAGCAGCTTAGCGGGGGCGGACAATGAGCAGTTCTTC.

Remarks on this clone: At the DNA level, this CDR3 is encoded by other sequences in the same sample as well. This chain links TRBV10-1 with TRBJ2-1; D call uncertain. Trimming stripped 7 bases from V and 5 bases from J, with 18 bases between. There are 15 residues in the CDR3. Germline V gene sequence: CDR1 WNHNN, CDR2 SYGVQD (reference sequence). The CDR3 region has the DNA TGCGCCAGCACCCCCTCGCGACTTACGCACAATGAGCAGTTCTTC. Translated: CASTPSRLTHNEQFF.